The entry that follows covers one T cell receptor beta chain sequence. Its antigen is currently unknown. Sequencing used immunoSEQ multiplex PCR; TCRdb keeps in-frame clones, though not all of them. The sample lists 37,000 or so clones; roughly 76% were seen once. The data were taken from a study of STAT5B mutations in CD4+ large granular lymphocyte leukemia. General study points: Patient CD4-sorted repertoires looked more clonal than healthy CD4+ repertoires, even without putative leukemic clones. No patients shared main leukemic clonotypes, though 20% to 25% appeared at low frequency elsewhere. Top patient clones used TRBV06 genes more often: 8/27 versus 2/35 in controls.

The CDR3 sequence is 17 residues long. Per germline, CDR1 MDHEN and CDR2 SYDVKM. The V and J ends lost 9 bases and 1 base respectively, with 23 bases between them. This rearrangement joins TRBV28 to TRBJ2-3; D is perhaps TRBD1 or TRBD2 (5 bases each). The TCR comes from a human donor in good health. The sequencing sample was made of CD4+ T cells from blood buffy coats. The CDR3 sequence is CASQRSGPGFRTDTQYF. As DNA, the CDR3 is TGTGCCAGTCAACGATCGGGACCGGGGTTCCGCACAGATACGCAGTATTTT.